The rows below give T cell receptor beta chains drawn from one sample of a study of persistence of HIV-infected CD4 T cells. No antigen has been assigned to these receptors. Data came from immunoSEQ multiplex PCR; TCRdb stores just in-frame clones and leaves some out. The sample lists more than 30,000 clones, roughly 87% occurring once. Here the sequenced sample was CD4+ T cells sorted from PBMCs after approximately 19-hour stimulation, taken from a patient who received antiretroviral therapy. These receptors were taken from an adult woman with HIV who was CMV-seropositive. CDR3s include the opening cysteine and the closing phenylalanine or tryptophan. D genes are given only for firm matches. For some rows the clone size is stated as once, few or many, or as a class when expanded; others skip it.

TRBV5-1,TRBJ2-3,TRBD1,15,once,CASSLGQGASDTQYF,TGCGCCAGCAGCCTTGGACAGGGGGCATCAGATACGCAGTATTTT
TRBV3-1/TRBV3-2,TRBJ2-3,.,14,.,CASSQGPQVDTQYF,TGTGCCAGCAGCCAAGGTCCCCAGGTAGATACGCAGTATTTT
TRBV6-5,TRBJ2-1,.,15,.,CASSLIGGVYNEQFF,TGTGCCAGCAGCCTGATAGGGGGAGTTTACAATGAGCAGTTCTTC
TRBV6-1,TRBJ1-2,.,13,few,CASSDQGFNGYTF,TGTGCCAGCAGTGACCAGGGGTTTAATGGCTACACCTTC
TRBV15,TRBJ1-2,TRBD1,14,.,CATSRGQGSAGYTF,TGTGCCACCAGCAGGGGACAGGGATCTGCTGGCTACACCTTC
TRBV18,TRBJ1-1,.,15,.,CASSPSTQGNTEAFF,TGTGCCAGCTCACCATCTACGCAGGGGAACACTGAAGCTTTCTTT
TRBV7-8,TRBJ2-1,TRBD1,15,.,CASSLRGQGRNEQFF,TGTGCCAGCAGCTTAAGGGGACAGGGACGAAATGAGCAGTTCTTC
TRBV12-5,TRBJ1-1,TRBD1,13,.,CASGRNRGGEAFF,TGTGCTAGTGGCCGCAACAGGGGGGGAGAAGCTTTCTTT
TRBV4-2,TRBJ1-5,TRBD1,15,few,CASSQYRGSNQPQHF,TGTGCCAGCAGCCAGTACAGGGGGAGCAATCAGCCCCAGCATTTT
TRBV5-5,TRBJ2-2,TRBD2,16,.,CASSLGSGVNTGELFF,TGTGCCAGCAGCTTGGGTAGCGGGGTGAACACCGGGGAGCTGTTTTTT